This is a list of T cell receptor beta chains from one sample in a study of blood T cell repertoires in COVID-19. TCRdb keeps only in-frame clones here, not all; method: immunoSEQ multiplex PCR. This sample has a few hundred thousand clones, with roughly 86% found just once. Sequences were obtained from peripheral blood. These receptors were collected from a woman aged 30 to 39 with COVID-19, enrolled during active disease. CDR3s include the opening cysteine and the closing phenylalanine or tryptophan. Fields, in order: V gene, clone size, CDR3 length, J gene, D gene, CDR3 DNA, CDR3 protein. The D gene is left open where the match is weak. Only some rows state a clone size, as once, few, many or a class for expanded clones.

>TRBV7-2|NA|15|TRBJ1-6|NA
TGTGCCAGCAGCCCTGTCGGGGGGCAAGTTTCCGCCCTCCACTTT
CASSPVGGQVSALHF
>TRBV18|NA|16|TRBJ1-6|TRBD1
TGTGCCAGCTCACCCCCGGGACAGCGAGCTCCCTCCGGGTTCCACTTT
CASSPPGQRAPSGFHF
>TRBV28|medium-sized|14|TRBJ1-5|NA
TGTGCCAGCAGTTCAGGATATAGCAATCAGCCCCAGCATTTT
CASSSGYSNQPQHF
>TRBV4-2|NA|13|TRBJ2-7|TRBD1
TGTGCCAGCAGCCAGAACAGGGGCTACGAGCAGTACTTC
CASSQNRGYEQYF
>TRBV6-5|NA|13|TRBJ1-1|NA
TGTGCCAGCAGTCGCCAGGGTGGAACTGAAGCTTTCTTT
CASSRQGGTEAFF
>TRBV6-5|NA|13|TRBJ2-1|NA
TGTGCCAGCAGTTACTCGAGCCTCAATGAGCAGTTCTTC
CASSYSSLNEQFF
>TRBV11-2|NA|15|TRBJ1-1|TRBD1
TGTGCCAGCAGCTTCGGACAGGGTTTGAACACTGAAGCTTTCTTT
CASSFGQGLNTEAFF
>TRBV5-4|once|15|TRBJ1-3|NA
TGTGCCAGCAGCTTTGGGCGGGAGTCTGGAAACACCATATATTTT
CASSFGRESGNTIYF
>TRBV5-5|once|16|TRBJ2-7|TRBD2
TGTGCCAGCAGCCGCGGGGGGGTGAGGTTGGGCTACGAGCAGTACTTC
CASSRGGVRLGYEQYF
>TRBV6-5|NA|15|TRBJ2-3|TRBD2
TGTGCCAGCAGTTTCGGAGCGGGGGGCACAGATACGCAGTATTTT
CASSFGAGGTDTQYF
>TRBV18|NA|15|TRBJ1-5|NA
TGTGCCAGCTCACGGGACAAGGGTGTAAATCAGCCCCAGCATTTT
CASSRDKGVNQPQHF
>TRBV24-1|NA|15|TRBJ2-2|TRBD1
TGTGCCACCAGTCTCGGACAGGCAAACACCGGGGAGCTGTTTTTT
CATSLGQANTGELFF
>TRBV4-1|NA|20|TRBJ2-3|TRBD2
TGCGCCAGCAGCCAAGATTGGGGGGGGTTAAGGTCAAGGGGCACAGATACGCAGTATTTT
CASSQDWGGLRSRGTDTQYF
>TRBV5-1|NA|14|TRBJ2-1|NA
TGCGCCAGCAGCTTGGTGGCCGCGGGGAATGAGCAGTTCTTC
CASSLVAAGNEQFF
>TRBV18|NA|16|TRBJ2-5|TRBD2
TGTGCCAGCTCAGAACAACTAGCGAGGGAGGGAGAGACCCAGTACTTC
CASSEQLAREGETQYF
>TRBV11-2|NA|14|TRBJ1-5|NA
TGTGCCAGCAGCTTAGTTCCTATGGATCAGCCCCAGCATTTT
CASSLVPMDQPQHF